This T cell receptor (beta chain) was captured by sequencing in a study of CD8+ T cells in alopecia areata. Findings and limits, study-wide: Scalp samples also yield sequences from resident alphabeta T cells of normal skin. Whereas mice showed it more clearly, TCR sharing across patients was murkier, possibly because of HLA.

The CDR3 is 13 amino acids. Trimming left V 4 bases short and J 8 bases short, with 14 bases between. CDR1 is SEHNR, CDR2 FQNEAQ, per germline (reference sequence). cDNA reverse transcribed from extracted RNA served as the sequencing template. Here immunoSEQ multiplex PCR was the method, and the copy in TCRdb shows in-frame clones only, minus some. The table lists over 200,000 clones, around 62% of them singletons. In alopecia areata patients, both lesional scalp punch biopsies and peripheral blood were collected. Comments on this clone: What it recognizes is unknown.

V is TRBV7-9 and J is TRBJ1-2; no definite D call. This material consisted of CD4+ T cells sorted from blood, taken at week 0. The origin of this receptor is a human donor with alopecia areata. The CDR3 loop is CASSSLSGDGYTF. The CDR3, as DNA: TGTGCCAGCAGCTCCCTATCAGGAGACGGCTACACCTTC. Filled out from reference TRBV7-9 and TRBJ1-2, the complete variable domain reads DTGVSQNPRHKITKRGQNVTFRCDPISEHNRLYWYRQTLGQGPEFLTYFQNEAQLEKSRLLSDRFSAERPKGSFSTLEIQRTEQGDSAMYLCASSSLSGDGYTFGSGTRLTVV.